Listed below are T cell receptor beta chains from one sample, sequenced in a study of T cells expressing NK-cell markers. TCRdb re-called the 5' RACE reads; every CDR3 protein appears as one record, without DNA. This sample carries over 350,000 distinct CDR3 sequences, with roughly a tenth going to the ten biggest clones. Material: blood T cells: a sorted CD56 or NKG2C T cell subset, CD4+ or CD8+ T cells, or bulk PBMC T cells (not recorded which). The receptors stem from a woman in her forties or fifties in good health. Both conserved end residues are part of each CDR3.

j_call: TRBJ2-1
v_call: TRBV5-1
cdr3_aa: CASKGQGVSSYNEQFF

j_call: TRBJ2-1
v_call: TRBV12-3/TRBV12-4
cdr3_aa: CASRGTSGNNEQFF

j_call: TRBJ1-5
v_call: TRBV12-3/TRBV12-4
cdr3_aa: CASTGDRGVSNQPQHF

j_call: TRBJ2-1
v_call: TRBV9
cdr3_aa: CASSLRTLRTGTYNEQFF

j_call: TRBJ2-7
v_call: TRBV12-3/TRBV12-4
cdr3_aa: CASSFRLAGTEQYF

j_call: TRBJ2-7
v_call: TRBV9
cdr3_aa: CASSVSGTSSEQYF

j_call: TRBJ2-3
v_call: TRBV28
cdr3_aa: CASQGNTDTQYF

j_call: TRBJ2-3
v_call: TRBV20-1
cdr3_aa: CSARGTSGRVGGTDTQYF

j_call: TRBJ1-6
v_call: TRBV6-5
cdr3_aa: CASSYSIGDPYNSPLHF

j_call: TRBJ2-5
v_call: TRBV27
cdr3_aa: CASSTSGRAPQETQYF

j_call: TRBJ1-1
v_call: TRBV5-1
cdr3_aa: CASSLTGGLHSGTEAFF

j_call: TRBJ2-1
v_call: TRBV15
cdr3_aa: CATSRDEPNEQFF

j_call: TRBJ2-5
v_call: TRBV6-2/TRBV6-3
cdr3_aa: CASRELQATQYF

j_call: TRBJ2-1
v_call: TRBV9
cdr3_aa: CASSVGLAAYNEQFF

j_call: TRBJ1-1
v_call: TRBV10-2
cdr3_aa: CASSERGTGGTEAFF

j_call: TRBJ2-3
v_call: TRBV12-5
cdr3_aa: CASGPGMSRTTDTQYF

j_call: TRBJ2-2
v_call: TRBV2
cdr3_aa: CASSPGLTPTGELFF

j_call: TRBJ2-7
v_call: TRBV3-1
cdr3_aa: CASSQGPWEQYF

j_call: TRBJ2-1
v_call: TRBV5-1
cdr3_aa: CASSYSPRDREYNEQFF

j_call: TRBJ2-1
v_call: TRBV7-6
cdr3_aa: CASSLRSPTSGAGHEQFF

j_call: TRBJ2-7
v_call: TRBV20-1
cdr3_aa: CSASADRPLDYEQYF

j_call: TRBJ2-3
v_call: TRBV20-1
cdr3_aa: CSARATGHWGADTQYF

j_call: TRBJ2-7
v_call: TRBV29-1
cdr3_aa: CSVLGSGTQYF

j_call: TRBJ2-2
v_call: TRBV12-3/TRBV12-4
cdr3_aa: CASSRRGGSTGELFF

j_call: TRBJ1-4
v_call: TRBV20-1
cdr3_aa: CSARDRKVGEKLFF

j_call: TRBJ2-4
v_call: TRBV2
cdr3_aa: CASSEALGFGTGGAGAKNIQYF

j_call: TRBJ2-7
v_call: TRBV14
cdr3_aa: CASSQAQGPLGEQYF

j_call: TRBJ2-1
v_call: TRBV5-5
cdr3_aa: CASSLLDEIYNEQFF

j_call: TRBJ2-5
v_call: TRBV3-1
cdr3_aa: CASSRGGLAGRETQYF

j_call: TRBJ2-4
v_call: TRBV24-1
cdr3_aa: CATSARPGQGAKNIQYF

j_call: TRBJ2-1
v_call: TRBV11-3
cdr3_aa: CASSLVSSGVYNEQFF

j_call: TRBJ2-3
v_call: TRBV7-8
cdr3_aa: CASLPLAGPFTDTQYF

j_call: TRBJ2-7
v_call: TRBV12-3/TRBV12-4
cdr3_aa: CASSLGQAFEQYF

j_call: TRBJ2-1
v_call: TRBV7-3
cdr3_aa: CASSFGGLYNEQFF

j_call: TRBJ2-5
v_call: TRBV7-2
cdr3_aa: CASSFGGIGDQYF

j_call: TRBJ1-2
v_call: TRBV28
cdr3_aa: CASSEFQGVTGYTF

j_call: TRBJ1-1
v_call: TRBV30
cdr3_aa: CAWSRLTGTEAFF

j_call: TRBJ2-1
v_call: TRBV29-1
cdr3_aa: CSVGSRDWGYNEQFF

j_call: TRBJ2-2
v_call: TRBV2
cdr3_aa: CASSRASRWELFF

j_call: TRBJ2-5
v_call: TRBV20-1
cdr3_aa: CSASSGGAETQYF

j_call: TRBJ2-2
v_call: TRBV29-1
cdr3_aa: CSVEGTRGGTGELFF

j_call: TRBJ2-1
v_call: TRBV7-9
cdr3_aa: CASSLIGERDNEQFF

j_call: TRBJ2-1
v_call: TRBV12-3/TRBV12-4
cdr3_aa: CASSVVSESGWNEQFF

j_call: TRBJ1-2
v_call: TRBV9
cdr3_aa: CASSVATDNYGYTF

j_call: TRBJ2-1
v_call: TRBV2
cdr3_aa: CASSDLGLAAEGEEFF

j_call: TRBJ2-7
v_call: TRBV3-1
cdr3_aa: CASSRLIGGTYEQYF

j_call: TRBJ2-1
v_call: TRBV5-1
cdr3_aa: CASSLTLMNEQFF

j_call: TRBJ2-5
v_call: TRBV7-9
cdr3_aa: CASSYTGQGKETQYF